Sequencing of this T cell receptor beta chain was carried out in a study of T cells in Graves' hyperthyroidism and ophthalmopathy. Looking at the study overall: Initial diagnosis, before any treatment, was when peripheral blood was collected.

Disease duration under 2 months; hyperthyroidism patients were aged 18 to 65. In the case of this clonotype: The antigen is not known.

Notes on the study in general: The model's output predicted ophthalmopathy at a median of 6.5 months prior to onset. Researchers found most expanded thyroid clonotypes above 0.001 in blood as well.

The CDR3 contains 14 residues. V lost 0 bases and J lost 1, with 7 bases in between. The V gene's germline CDR1 is SGHRS and CDR2 YFSETQ. RNA transcripts gave rise to amplified TCR beta CDR3 regions. When the TCR CDR3 underwent first-round RT-PCR, the HTBI primer set was used. TCRdb re-called the multiplex PCR reads through MiXCR, storing one row per CDR3 protein. Seen here are about 250,000 distinct CDR3 sequences, 13% to 15% observed once, and the top ten hold around 31%. J is TRBJ1-2 and V is TRBV5-1; D not certain. The sample comprised blood. The origin of this receptor is a woman between 45 and 65 years old with Graves' hyperthyroidism that later progressed to Graves' ophthalmopathy. The CDR3 is CASSLAHSNYGYTF. In nucleotides, the CDR3 is TGCGCCAGCAGCTTGGCCCACAGTAACTATGGCTACACCTTC.